Listed below are T cell receptor beta chains from one sample, sequenced in a study of cytomegalovirus exposure and HLA in healthy donors. The data were produced by immunoSEQ multiplex PCR, yet TCRdb's version contains in-frame clones alone and is incomplete. The sample lists roughly 150,000 clones; about 72% were seen once. Sequenced sample: PBMCs. Source of these receptors: a male donor in good health and CMV-seronegative. The CDR3 runs from the conserved cysteine through the conserved F or W.

j_call	cdr3_length	v_call	cdr3_aa
TRBJ1-1	14	TRBV5-1	CASSLDGGNREAFF
TRBJ2-1	10	TRBV2	CASSQNEQFF
TRBJ2-3	14	TRBV5-4	CASSFQGSTDTQYF
TRBJ2-1	13	TRBV21-1	CASRGQGDNEQFF
TRBJ1-2	12	TRBV7-9	CASSRDIWGYTF
TRBJ1-5	13	TRBV19	CASVTGKDQPQHF
TRBJ2-2	16	TRBV9	CASSSHPGQGTGELFF
TRBJ2-3	15	TRBV9	CASSVGGGGKNTQYF
TRBJ1-5	15	TRBV6-6	CASSYLGQGGQPQHF
TRBJ2-1	12	TRBV5-1	CASSTETGIWFF
TRBJ1-1	14	TRBV5-1	CASSLGTELYRAFF
TRBJ2-5	13	TRBV2	CASRDRGQETQYF
TRBJ1-6	15	TRBV28	CASGGSSSYNSPLHF
TRBJ1-5	17	TRBV7-2	CASSLPTAGGSNQPQHF
TRBJ1-1	13	TRBV9	CASSVGSGGEAFF
TRBJ2-5	15	TRBV4-1	CASSQGGNSEETQYF
TRBJ1-1	15	TRBV7-9	CASSSLGGLIAEAFF
TRBJ1-4	13	TRBV10-3	CAISAGRAEKLFF
TRBJ1-5	15	TRBV6-4	CASKTTVYSNQPQHF
TRBJ2-1	14	TRBV9	CASSVRTAYNEQFF
TRBJ2-7	15	TRBV4-2	CASSQEYNRDYEQYF
TRBJ2-1	16	TRBV5-8	CASSGLTSGRENEQFF
TRBJ2-1	14	TRBV6-4	CASSVGVAVNEQFF
TRBJ2-7	15	TRBV6-5	CASSYGWRNGYEQYF
TRBJ2-1	16	TRBV19	CASSALLAGLYNEQFF
TRBJ1-5	12	TRBV7-6	CASSQGSGAQHF
TRBJ2-7	15	TRBV13	CASSWRGRGSYEQYF
TRBJ1-1	13	TRBV2	CASSPTGWTEAFF
TRBJ1-1	16	TRBV5-5	CASSLALAGGFYEAFF
TRBJ1-1	16	TRBV14	CASSDPVHPGLTEAFF
TRBJ2-3	13	TRBV7-3	CASSLAGADTQYF
TRBJ1-2	13	TRBV6-1	CASSSADSRGYTF
TRBJ2-7	17	TRBV5-6	CASAGTSGFKGNYEQYF